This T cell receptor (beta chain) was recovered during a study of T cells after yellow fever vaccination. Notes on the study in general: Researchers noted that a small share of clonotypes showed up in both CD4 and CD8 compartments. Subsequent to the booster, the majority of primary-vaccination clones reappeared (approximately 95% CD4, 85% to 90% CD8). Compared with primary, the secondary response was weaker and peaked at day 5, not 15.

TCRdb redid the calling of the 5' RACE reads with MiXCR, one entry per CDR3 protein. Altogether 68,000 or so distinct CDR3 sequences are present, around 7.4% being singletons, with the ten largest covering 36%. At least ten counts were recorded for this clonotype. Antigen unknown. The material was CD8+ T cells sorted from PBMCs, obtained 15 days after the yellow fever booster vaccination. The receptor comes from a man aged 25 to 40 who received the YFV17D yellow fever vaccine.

CDR3 region: CASSYAGGLSGYTF. Written as DNA, the CDR3 is TGTGCCAGCAGTTACGCGGGGGGCCTATCGGGCTACACCTTC. The rearrangement uses TRBV6-2 or TRBV6-3 and TRBJ1-2, with a possible D match to TRBD1 (6 bases). Germline CDR1 reads MNHEY; CDR2 reads SVGEGT. The CDR3 is made up of 14 amino acids. Trimming took 2 bases from V and 8 from J, leaving 15 bases between them.